The 25 T cell receptor beta chains in this list originate from one sample, sequenced in a study of cytotoxic CD8 clonotypes in ibrutinib-treated CLL. Only in-frame clones appear in the TCRdb table, and some are missing; sequencing was by immunoSEQ multiplex PCR. The repertoire has 80,000 to 95,000 clones, 75% to 85% of them found once; the top ten carry roughly 5%. The material was PBMCs, obtained after 12 months of ibrutinib treatment. The receptor source for this set is a human donor with chronic lymphocytic leukemia.

This clone has just a few counts. The chain combines TRBV2 with TRBJ2-7, with 11 bases matching TRBD2. This CDR3 spans 14 amino acids. The ends lost 6 bases at V and 6 bases at J; junction bases unmatched: 7. Germline values: CDR1 SNHLY, CDR2 FYNNEI. CDR3 in amino acids: CASSYTTSGSEQYF. The CDR3 DNA sequence: TGTGCCAGCAGCTACACAACTAGCGGGAGCGAGCAGTACTTC.

The chain is built from TRBV29-1 and TRBJ2-6; D perhaps matches TRBD2 (6 bases). V was cut by 7 bases and J by 3 bases, with 13 bases left in between. CDR1 is SQVTM and CDR2 is ANQGSEA in the germline V gene. The CDR3 is 14 residues long. This CDR3 reads CSARGGVGANVLTF. The CDR3 nucleotides are TGCAGCGCCCGGGGCGGGGTTGGGGCCAACGTCCTGACTTTC.

CDR3: CASSGGLAGGLEEQFF. The CDR3 nucleotides are TGTGCCAGCAGTGGGGGACTAGCGGGAGGCCTGGAAGAGCAGTTCTTC. The chain couples TRBV6-1 to TRBJ2-1, with 15 bases identical to TRBD2. Germline V gene sequence: CDR1 MNHNS, CDR2 SASEGT. CDR3 length: 16 residues. With 4 bases clipped from V and 10 bases from J, the junction kept 8 bases outside the gene matches.

This clone has only a few counts. The V and J genes are TRBV7-3 and TRBJ2-1; 9 bases are shared with TRBD1. V lost 3 bases and J lost 6; bases outside the gene matches: 6. This CDR3 is 15 amino acids long. Germline values: CDR1 SGHTA, CDR2 FQGTGA. The DNA of the CDR3 is TGTGCCAGCAGCTTCGCCCGGGACAGGGCCAATGAGCAGTTCTTC. Translated, it gives CASSFARDRANEQFF.

The chain combines TRBV4-1 with TRBJ1-2, with a possible D match to TRBD1 (6 bases). V lost 0 bases to trimming and J lost 8 bases, with 10 bases between them. The germline CDR1 and CDR2 sequences are MGHRA and YSYEKL. CDR3 size: 13 residues. CDR3: CASSQDWGHGYTF. Written as DNA, the CDR3 is TGCGCCAGCAGCCAAGATTGGGGGCACGGCTACACCTTC.

The chain is built from TRBV28 and TRBJ1-5; D not certain. The CDR3 spans 16 residues. Trimming took off 2 bases at V and 1 base at J, with 12 bases between the two ends. Germline V gives CDR1 MDHEN, CDR2 SYDVKM. The CDR3 DNA sequence: TGTGCCAGCAGTTTAGTGGGCGGGCGGAGCAATCAGCCCCAGCATTTT. As protein: CASSLVGGRSNQPQHF.

V usage is TRBV4-3 and J usage is TRBJ2-3, with a weak D call TRBD2 (7 bases). The ends were cut back, 1 base at V and 5 bases at J, with 16 bases in the middle. This CDR3 has 16 amino acids. Germline V gene sequence: CDR1 LGHNA, CDR2 YSLEER. CDR3 in amino acids: CASSQGGGPSGDTQYF. The CDR3 region has the DNA TGCGCCAGCAGCCAAGGGGGGGGGCCCTCGGGAGATACGCAGTATTTT.

The CDR3 DNA sequence: TGTGCCATCAGCGACAGGGGGCAGAATGAAAAACTGTTTTTT. Translation: CAISDRGQNEKLFF. The chain is built from TRBV6-5 and TRBJ1-4, with 10 bases that match TRBD1. The CDR3 totals 14 residues. Trimming removed 10 bases from V and 5 bases from J; junction bases left unmatched: 7. From germline, CDR1 is MNHEY and CDR2 SVGAGI.

The chain employs TRBV7-2 and TRBJ2-5; D might be TRBD2 (5 bases). CDR1 and CDR2 (germline): SGHTA, FQGNSA. CDR3 length equals 13 residues. V lost 4 bases, J lost 1 base, and 7 bases lay in between. The CDR3 DNA is TGTGCCAGCAGCTCGGACTTCCAAGAGACCCAGTACTTC. Its translation: CASSSDFQETQYF.

This chain uses TRBV4-3 with TRBJ1-3, with TRBD1 identical over 9 bases. Germline CDR1 LGHNA, CDR2 YSLEER. Trimming removed 8 bases from V and 4 bases from J; junction bases left unmatched: 6. The CDR3 consists of 14 residues. CDR3 DNA: TGCGCCAGCCGAGGAGGGACAGGGGGAAACACCATATATTTT. Protein sequence: CASRGGTGGNTIYF.

CDR3 DNA: TGTGCCTGGAGTGTACCGGGAGGAGGGGTGCCGGAAAAACTGTTTTTT. It specifies CAWSVPGGGVPEKLFF. This rearrangement joins TRBV30 to TRBJ1-4; TRBD1 is a possible D gene (5 bases). The V gene's germline CDR1 is GTSNPN and CDR2 SVGIG (reference sequence). Trimming stripped 0 bases from V and 8 bases from J, with 19 bases between. The CDR3 loop spans 16 amino acids.

The rearrangement joins TRBV29-1 to TRBJ1-1; D might be TRBD1 (6 bases). With 4 bases removed from V and 5 bases from J, the gap between germline ends came to 14 bases. The CDR3 contains 13 residues. The germline V gene encodes CDR1 SQVTM and CDR2 ANQGSEA. The CDR3 DNA reads as TGCAGCGTTGGGGGGCCGCCCCTGACTGAAGCTTTCTTT. It translates to CSVGGPPLTEAFF.

The chain is built from TRBV4-3 and TRBJ2-5, with D possibly called TRBD1 or TRBD2 (5 bases each). The CDR3 length is 15 residues. Germline V CDR1 and CDR2: LGHNA, YSLEER. V lost 4 bases, J lost 2 bases, and 14 bases lay in between. This CDR3 reads CASSRTWGGQETQYF. The CDR3, as DNA: TGCGCCAGCAGCCGCACCTGGGGCGGGCAAGAGACCCAGTACTTC.

J is TRBJ2-5 and V is TRBV5-1; D ambiguous. Germline V gene sequence: CDR1 SGHRS, CDR2 YFSETQ. Trimming left V 4 bases short and J 1 base short, with 14 bases between. This CDR3 comprises 15 residues. CDR3 coding DNA: TGCGCCAGCAGCCCCTACCGCGAGCCCCAAGAGACCCAGTACTTC. Its protein is CASSPYREPQETQYF.

The chain joins TRBV7-9 to TRBJ2-3, with 7 nucleotides matching TRBD1. CDR1 is SEHNR and CDR2 is FQNEAQ in the germline V gene (reference sequence). The J segment lost 6 bases and the V segment lost 7 bases, leaving 16 bases of the junction unmatched. The CDR3 loop spans 16 amino acids. The CDR3 bases are TGTGCCAGCAACCGAAGGGGGCTGGGGGCTGTGGATACGCAGTATTTT. Protein: CASNRRGLGAVDTQYF. The full variable domain, in which reference TRBV7-9 and TRBJ2-3 provide the parts outside the CDR3, is DTGVSQNPRHKITKRGQNVTFRCDPISEHNRLYWYRQTLGQGPEFLTYFQNEAQLEKSRLLSDRFSAERPKGSFSTLEIQRTEQGDSAMYLCASNRRGLGAVDTQYFGPGTRLTVL.

This clone was observed a few times. This chain joins TRBV9 and TRBJ2-3, with 12 bases that match TRBD2. Per germline, CDR1 SGDLS and CDR2 YYNGEE. The CDR3 runs to 18 residues. V trimming: 1 base; J trimming: 1 base; junction bases outside the gene matches: 7. The CDR3: CASSVTPSGGAGTDTQYF. CDR3 coding DNA: TGTGCCAGCAGCGTAACGCCTAGCGGGGGGGCGGGCACAGATACGCAGTATTTT. Variable domain in full (rest from reference TRBV9 and TRBJ2-3): DSGVTQTPKHLITATGQRVTLRCSPRSGDLSVYWYQQSLDQGLQFLIQYYNGEERAKGNILERFSAQQFPDLHSELNLSSLELGDSALYFCASSVTPSGGAGTDTQYFGPGTRLTVL.

The chain combines TRBV7-9 with TRBJ2-3; 9 positions match TRBD2. The junction had 3 bases not matched to a gene; V was cut back by 9 bases and J by 2 bases. This CDR3 contains 13 residues. Germline loops: CDR1 SEHNR, CDR2 FQNEAQ (reference sequence). CDR3 residues: CASSGGPTDTQYF. The CDR3 nucleotides read TGTGCCAGTAGCGGGGGACCCACAGATACGCAGTATTTT.

The chain combines TRBV28 with TRBJ1-2, with 7 bases that match TRBD1. The CDR3 consists of 14 residues. Trimming removed 8 bases from V and 4 bases from J; junction bases left unmatched: 10. The V gene's germline CDR1 is MDHEN and CDR2 SYDVKM. CDR3 nucleotides: TGTGCCAGCCGCCAGGGGGGCGTTTCCTATGGCTACACCTTC. Protein: CASRQGGVSYGYTF.

V is TRBV5-1 and J is TRBJ2-2, with TRBD1 as a possible D gene (5 bases). The V end was cut by 5 bases, the J end by 0 bases, with 11 bases between. The CDR3 runs 15 residues. CDR1 SGHRS and CDR2 YFSETQ come from the germline V gene. Written as DNA, the CDR3 is TGCGCCAGCAGTCGGCAGGGTGCGAACACCGGGGAGCTGTTTTTT. Protein: CASSRQGANTGELFF.

The J gene is TRBJ2-5, the V gene TRBV5-4, with 10 bases that match TRBD2. The CDR3 runs to 16 residues. From germline, CDR1 is SGHNT and CDR2 YYREEE (reference sequence). V lost 0 bases to trimming and J lost 5 bases; unmatched junction nucleotides: 7. The CDR3 DNA reads as TGTGCCAGCAGCTTGGGGGGTAGCGGGAGGCCTGAGACCCAGTACTTC. It specifies CASSLGGSGRPETQYF. The variable domain in full, completed from reference TRBV5-4 and TRBJ2-5, reads ETGVTQSPTHLIKTRGQQVTLRCSSQSGHNTVSWYQQALGQGPQFIFQYYREEENGRGNFPPRFSGLQFPNYSSELNVNALELDDSALYLCASSLGGSGRPETQYFGPGTRLLVL.

This rearrangement joins TRBV19 to TRBJ2-3, with D perhaps being TRBD1 or TRBD2 (5 bases each). The CDR3 has 16 amino acids. Between the trimmed V and J ends, which lost 6 bases and 2 bases, there was a span of 18 bases. Germline CDR1 LNHDA, CDR2 SQIVND (reference sequence). Here the CDR3 DNA reads TGTGCCAGTAGCCCCACCCCCGGGGCCAACACAGATACGCAGTATTTT. Protein product: CASSPTPGANTDTQYF.

This chain connects TRBV9 to TRBJ2-7; a weak D match, TRBD2 (6 bases). Germline CDR1 and CDR2: SGDLS and YYNGEE. The V and J ends lost 0 bases and 2 bases respectively, with 12 bases between them. The CDR3 has 15 residues. The CDR3 sequence is CASSVGGDGTYEQYF. DNA for the CDR3: TGTGCCAGCAGCGTAGGGGGGGACGGGACCTACGAGCAGTACTTC. Looking up the rest from reference TRBV9 and TRBJ2-7 gives the full variable domain: DSGVTQTPKHLITATGQRVTLRCSPRSGDLSVYWYQQSLDQGLQFLIQYYNGEERAKGNILERFSAQQFPDLHSELNLSSLELGDSALYFCASSVGGDGTYEQYFGPGTRLTVT.

The rearrangement links TRBV6-6 to TRBJ1-5; no reliable D call. Deletions cut 6 bases from V and 2 bases from J, with 14 bases between. Per the germline V gene, CDR1 is MNHNY and CDR2 is SVGAGI (reference sequence). This CDR3 has 15 amino acids. CDR3 nucleotides: TGTGCCAGCAGCACCGCGGTTGGCGGCAATCAGCCCCAGCATTTT. It codes for CASSTAVGGNQPQHF.

The chain is built from TRBV6-1 and TRBJ2-7; 8 bases are a match to TRBD1. Trimming cost V 3 bases and J 6 bases; bases outside gene matches: 4. This CDR3 comprises 13 residues. Germline V gene lookup returns CDR1 MNHNS and CDR2 SASEGT. This CDR3 reads CASSELGQGEQYF. The CDR3 coding sequence is TGTGCCAGCAGTGAGCTAGGACAGGGCGAGCAGTACTTC.

This clone appeared once. The CDR3 sequence is CAISASGRADEQFF. CDR3 bases: TGTGCCATCAGTGCTAGCGGGAGGGCCGATGAGCAGTTCTTC. The chain joins TRBV10-3 to TRBJ2-1; 12 nucleotides match TRBD2. Germline lookup yields CDR1 ENHRY and CDR2 SYGVKD. The CDR3 extends over 14 amino acids. V lost 4 bases to trimming and J lost 8 bases; unmatched junction nucleotides: 3.